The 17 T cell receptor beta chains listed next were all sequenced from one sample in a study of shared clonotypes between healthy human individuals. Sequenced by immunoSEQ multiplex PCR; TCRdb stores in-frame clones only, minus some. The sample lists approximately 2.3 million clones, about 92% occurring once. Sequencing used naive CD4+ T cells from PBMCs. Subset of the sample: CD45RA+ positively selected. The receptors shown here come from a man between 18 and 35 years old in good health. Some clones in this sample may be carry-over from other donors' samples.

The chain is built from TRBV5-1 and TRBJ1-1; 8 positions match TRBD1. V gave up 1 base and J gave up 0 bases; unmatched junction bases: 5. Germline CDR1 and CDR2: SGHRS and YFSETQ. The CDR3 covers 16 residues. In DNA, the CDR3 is TGCGCCAGCAGCTTGCCTAAGACAGGGGTGAACACTGAAGCTTTCTTT. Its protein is CASSLPKTGVNTEAFF.

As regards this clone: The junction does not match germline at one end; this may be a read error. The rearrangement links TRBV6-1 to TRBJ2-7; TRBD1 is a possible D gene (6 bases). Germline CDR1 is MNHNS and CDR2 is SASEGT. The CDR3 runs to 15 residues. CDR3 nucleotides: TGTGCCAGCAGCGAAGGGACACTGAGGGCCTACGAGCAGTACTTC. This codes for CASSEGTLRAYEQYF.

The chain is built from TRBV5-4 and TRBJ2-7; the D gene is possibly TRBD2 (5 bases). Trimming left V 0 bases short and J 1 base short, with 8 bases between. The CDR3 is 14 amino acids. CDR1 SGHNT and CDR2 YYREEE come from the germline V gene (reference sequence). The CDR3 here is CASSLAGESYEQYF. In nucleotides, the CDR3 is TGTGCCAGCAGCTTGGCCGGGGAATCCTACGAGCAGTACTTC.

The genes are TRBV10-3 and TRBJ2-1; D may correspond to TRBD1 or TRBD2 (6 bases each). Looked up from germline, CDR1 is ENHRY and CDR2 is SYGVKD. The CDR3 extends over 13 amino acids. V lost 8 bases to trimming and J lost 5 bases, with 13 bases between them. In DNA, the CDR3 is TGTGCCATCGGGAGGACAGCAAACAATGAGCAGTTCTTC. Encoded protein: CAIGRTANNEQFF.

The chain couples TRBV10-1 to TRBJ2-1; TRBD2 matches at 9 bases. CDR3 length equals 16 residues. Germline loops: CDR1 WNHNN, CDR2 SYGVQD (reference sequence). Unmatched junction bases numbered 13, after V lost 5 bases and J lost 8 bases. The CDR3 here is CASSPSGLAGWYEQFF. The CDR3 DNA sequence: TGCGCCAGCAGTCCCTCGGGCCTAGCGGGATGGTATGAGCAGTTCTTC.

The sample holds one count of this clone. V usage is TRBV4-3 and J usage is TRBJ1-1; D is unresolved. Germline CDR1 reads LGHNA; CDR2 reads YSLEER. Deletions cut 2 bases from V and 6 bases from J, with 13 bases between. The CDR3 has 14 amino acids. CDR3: CASSQNPGRAEAFF. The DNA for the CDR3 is TGCGCCAGCAGCCAAAACCCGGGAAGGGCTGAAGCTTTCTTT.

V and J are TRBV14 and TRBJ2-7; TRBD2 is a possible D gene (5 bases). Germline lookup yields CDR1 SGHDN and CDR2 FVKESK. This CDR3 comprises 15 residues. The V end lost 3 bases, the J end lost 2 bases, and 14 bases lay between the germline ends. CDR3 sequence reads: CASSHQASGAYEQYF. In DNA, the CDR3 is TGTGCCAGCAGCCATCAGGCGAGCGGAGCCTACGAGCAGTACTTC.

The CDR3 DNA follows: TGTGCCAGCAGCTTAAAGCCAGGAGCTCAGTACTTC. Translation gives CASSLKPGAQYF. V and J are TRBV5-5 and TRBJ2-7; D is uncertain. Trimming shortened V by 2 bases and J by 10 bases, and 13 bases separated the two germline ends. The germline gives CDR1 SGHKS, CDR2 YYEKEE (reference sequence). The CDR3 totals 12 residues.

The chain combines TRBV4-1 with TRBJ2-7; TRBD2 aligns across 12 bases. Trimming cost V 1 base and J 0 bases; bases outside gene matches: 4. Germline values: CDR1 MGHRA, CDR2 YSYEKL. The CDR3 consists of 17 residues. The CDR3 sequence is CASSQAPTSGSSYEQYF. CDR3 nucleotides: TGCGCCAGCAGCCAAGCCCCGACTAGCGGGAGCTCCTACGAGCAGTACTTC.

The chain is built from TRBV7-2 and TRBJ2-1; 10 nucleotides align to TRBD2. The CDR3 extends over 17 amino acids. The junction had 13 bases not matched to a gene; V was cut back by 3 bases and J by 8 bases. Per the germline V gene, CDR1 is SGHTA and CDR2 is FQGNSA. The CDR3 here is CASSFGLSSSGSYEQFF. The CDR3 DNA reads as TGTGCCAGCAGCTTCGGCCTCAGTTCTAGCGGGAGTTATGAGCAGTTCTTC.

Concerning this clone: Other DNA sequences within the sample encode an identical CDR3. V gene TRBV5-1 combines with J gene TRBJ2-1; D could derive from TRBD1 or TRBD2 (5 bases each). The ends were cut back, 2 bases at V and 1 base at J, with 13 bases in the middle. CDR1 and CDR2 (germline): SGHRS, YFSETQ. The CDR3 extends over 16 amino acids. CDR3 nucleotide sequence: TGCGCCAGCAGCTTCAGGGACCCTTCTTCCTACAATGAGCAGTTCTTC. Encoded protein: CASSFRDPSSYNEQFF. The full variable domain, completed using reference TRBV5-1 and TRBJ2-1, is KAGVTQTPRYLIKTRGQQVTLSCSPISGHRSVSWYQQTPGQGLQFLFEYFSETQRNKGNFPGRFSGRQFSNSRSEMNVSTLELGDSALYLCASSFRDPSSYNEQFFGPGTRLTVL.

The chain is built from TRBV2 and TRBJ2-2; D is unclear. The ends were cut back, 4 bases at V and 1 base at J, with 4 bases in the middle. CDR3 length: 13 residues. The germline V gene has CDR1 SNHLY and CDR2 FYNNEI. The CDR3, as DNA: TGTGCCAGCAGTGTGGAGAACACCGGGGAGCTGTTTTTT. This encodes CASSVENTGELFF.

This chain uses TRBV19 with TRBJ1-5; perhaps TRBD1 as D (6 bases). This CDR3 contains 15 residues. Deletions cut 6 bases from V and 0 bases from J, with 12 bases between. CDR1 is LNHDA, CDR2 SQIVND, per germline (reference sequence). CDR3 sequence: CASRYTGRSNQPQHF. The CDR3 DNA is TGTGCCAGTAGATACACAGGGCGTAGCAATCAGCCCCAGCATTTT. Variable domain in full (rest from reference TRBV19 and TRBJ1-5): DGGITQSPKYLFRKEGQNVTLSCEQNLNHDAMYWYRQDPGQGLRLIYYSQIVNDFQKGDIAEGYSVSREKKESFPLTVTSAQKNPTAFYLCASRYTGRSNQPQHFGDGTRLSIL.

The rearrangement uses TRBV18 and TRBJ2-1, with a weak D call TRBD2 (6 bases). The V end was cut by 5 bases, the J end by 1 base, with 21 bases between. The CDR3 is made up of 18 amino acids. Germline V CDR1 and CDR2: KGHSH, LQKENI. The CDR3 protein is CASSSPLPVGGSYNEQFF. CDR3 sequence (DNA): TGTGCCAGCTCATCCCCTTTGCCAGTCGGGGGATCCTACAATGAGCAGTTCTTC.

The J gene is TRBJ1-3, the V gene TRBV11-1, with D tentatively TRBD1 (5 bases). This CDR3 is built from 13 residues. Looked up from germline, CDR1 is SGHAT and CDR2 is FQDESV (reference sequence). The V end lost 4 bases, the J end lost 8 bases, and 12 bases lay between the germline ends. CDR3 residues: CASSWGQSDTIYF. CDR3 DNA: TGTGCCAGCAGCTGGGGCCAGTCGGACACCATATATTTT.

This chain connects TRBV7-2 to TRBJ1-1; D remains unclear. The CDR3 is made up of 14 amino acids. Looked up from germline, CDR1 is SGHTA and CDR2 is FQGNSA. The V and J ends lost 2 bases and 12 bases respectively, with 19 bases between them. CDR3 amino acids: CASSLYKYSSRSFF. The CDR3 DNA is TGTGCCAGCAGCTTATACAAGTACTCCTCAAGGTCTTTCTTT.

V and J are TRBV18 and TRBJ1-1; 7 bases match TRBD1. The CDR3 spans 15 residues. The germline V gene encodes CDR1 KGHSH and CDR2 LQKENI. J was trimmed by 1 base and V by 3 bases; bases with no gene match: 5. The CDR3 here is CASSPLGQANTEAFF. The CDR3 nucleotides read TGTGCCAGCTCACCTCTCGGACAGGCGAACACTGAAGCTTTCTTT.